This T cell receptor beta chain derives from a study of Ad26.COV2.S vaccination and SARS-CoV-2 variants. As to treatment: around 19 received Ad26.COV2.S at low or high dose, single or two shots; about 5 received placebo; per-sample allocation not given. Sampling took place 63 days after the first vaccine or placebo injection. Germline-derived CDR1 and CDR2 are SGDLS and YYNGEE. The CDR3 contains 14 residues. The V gene lost 0 bases and the J gene lost 2 bases, with 9 bases spanning the gap. Repertoires were generated with immunoSEQ multiplex PCR, while TCRdb's copy carries only in-frame clones and drops some. The repertoire includes hundreds of thousands of clones, 75% to 90% of them detected once, and over 2.5% sits in the top ten.

The receptor comes from a person aged 18-65 years who received the Ad26.COV2.S COVID-19 vaccine or a placebo. The sequencing here drew on peripheral blood, taken in a trial of Ad26.COV2.S vaccine versus placebo. This sequence joins TRBV9 and TRBJ2-7, with D uncertain. The CDR3 region is CASSVDWGTYEQYF. For the CDR3, the DNA is TGTGCCAGCAGCGTAGATTGGGGTACCTACGAGCAGTACTTC.